The 17 T cell receptor beta chains below come from one sample, sequenced in a study of blood T cell repertoires in COVID-19. Libraries were prepared by immunoSEQ multiplex PCR; TCRdb keeps only in-frame clonotypes and omits some of them. The sample lists 200,000 or so clones, 60% to 85% occurring once. The sample comprised peripheral blood. The receptor set was obtained from a man in his 60s with active or convalescent COVID-19.

This chain links TRBV4-2 with TRBJ2-5; D is possibly TRBD1 (6 bases). There are 15 residues in the CDR3. From germline, CDR1 is LGHNA and CDR2 YNFKEQ. V dropped 0 bases and J dropped 5 bases, with 13 bases sitting between them. The CDR3 here is CASSQDRRGGETQYF. CDR3 bases: TGTGCCAGCAGCCAAGATCGCAGGGGTGGGGAGACCCAGTACTTC.

This clone was seen just once. The V and J genes are TRBV9 and TRBJ2-1; D call uncertain. The CDR3 length is 13 residues. Germline-derived CDR1 and CDR2 are SGDLS and YYNGEE. Trimming removed 2 bases at V and 8 bases at J, with 11 bases between. This chain's CDR3 is CASSVYPGDEQFF. CDR3 coding DNA: TGTGCCAGCAGCGTCTACCCAGGTGATGAGCAGTTCTTC. The full variable domain, in which reference TRBV9 and TRBJ2-1 provide the parts outside the CDR3, is DSGVTQTPKHLITATGQRVTLRCSPRSGDLSVYWYQQSLDQGLQFLIQYYNGEERAKGNILERFSAQQFPDLHSELNLSSLELGDSALYFCASSVYPGDEQFFGPGTRLTVL.

This clone has more than one count but fewer than ten. At one boundary the junction diverges from the germline segment, which might be a read error. The rearrangement links TRBV28 to TRBJ2-7, with 7 bases lining up with TRBD2. CDR3 length equals 11 residues. CDR1 and CDR2 from the germline V gene are MDHEN and SYDVKM. Written as DNA, the CDR3 is TGTGCCAGCAGCAATCCCACGGGACTACTCTTC. Translation gives CASSNPTGLLF. The variable domain in full, with the rest retrieved from reference TRBV28 and TRBJ2-7, is DVKVTQSSRYLVKRTGEKVFLECVQDMDHENMFWYRQDPGLGLRLIYFSYDVKMKEKGDIPEGYSVSREKKERFSLILESASTNQTSMYLCASSNPTGLLFGPGTRLTVT.

The CDR3 loop reads CAWSPGITLREQYF. The CDR3 region has the DNA TGTGCCTGGAGTCCGGGAATTACCCTACGAGAGCAGTACTTC. The V and J genes are TRBV30 and TRBJ2-7; D possibly corresponds to TRBD2 (5 bases). Per the germline V gene, CDR1 is GTSNPN and CDR2 is SVGIG (reference sequence). Trimming left V 2 bases short and J 7 bases short, with 18 bases between. The CDR3 length is 14 residues.

The rearrangement links TRBV9 to TRBJ1-5; D unclear. The CDR3 is 13 residues long. The ends were cut back, 3 bases at V and 4 bases at J, with 8 bases in the middle. CDR1 is SGDLS and CDR2 is YYNGEE in the germline V gene. The DNA for the CDR3 is TGTGCCAGCAGCGGGGCAGGAAATCAGCCCCAGCATTTT. Protein: CASSGAGNQPQHF.

This chain's CDR3 is CASSWDSTSTGELFF. The CDR3, as DNA: TGTGCCAGCAGCTGGGACAGTACAAGCACCGGGGAGCTGTTTTTT. This chain joins TRBV14 and TRBJ2-2, with 7 bases matching TRBD1. The germline CDR1 and CDR2 sequences are SGHDN and FVKESK. The CDR3 runs 15 residues. V trimming: 5 bases; J trimming: 4 bases; junction bases outside the gene matches: 7.

The chain employs TRBV7-2 and TRBJ2-7; 7 bases are a match to TRBD1. V shed 4 bases and J 1 base; nucleotides not matched to a gene: 4. The CDR3 spans 14 residues. Looked up from germline, CDR1 is SGHTA and CDR2 is FQGNSA. The chain's CDR3 is CASSWGTVSYEQYF. CDR3 sequence (DNA): TGTGCCAGCAGCTGGGGGACAGTTTCCTACGAGCAGTACTTC.

The J gene is TRBJ2-1, the V gene TRBV6-1; no firm D call. The germline V and J ends were trimmed by 2 bases and 13 bases, with 9 bases remaining between them. The CDR3 totals 11 residues. CDR1 is MNHNS, CDR2 SASEGT, per germline. The CDR3 protein is CASSEQTPQFF. The CDR3 coding sequence is TGTGCCAGCAGTGAACAGACTCCACAGTTCTTC.

The chain combines TRBV28 with TRBJ1-2; 9 bases line up with TRBD1. The CDR3 is 15 amino acids. Germline CDR1 and CDR2: MDHEN and SYDVKM. Trimming took 6 bases from V and 2 from J; bases not matched to a gene: 7. The CDR3 reads CASSPGGQGNYGYTF. CDR3 bases: TGTGCCAGCAGCCCGGGGGGACAGGGCAACTATGGCTACACCTTC.

This chain uses TRBV24-1 with TRBJ2-3; 9 positions agree with TRBD1. The CDR3 has 18 amino acids. J lost 5 bases, V lost 7 bases, and 18 bases had no gene match. Germline values: CDR1 KGHDR, CDR2 SFDVKD. CDR3 sequence reads: CATSGGRDRVVGGDTQYF. The CDR3 DNA follows: TGTGCCACCAGCGGGGGCCGGGACAGGGTGGTCGGTGGAGATACGCAGTATTTT.

The J gene is TRBJ2-7, the V gene TRBV6-1, with D possibly matching TRBD2 (6 bases). The CDR3 covers 13 residues. V shed 3 bases and J shed 3 bases, with 9 bases lying between them. The germline V gene encodes CDR1 MNHNS and CDR2 SASEGT. CDR3: CASSEQGLYEQYF. In DNA, the CDR3 is TGTGCCAGCAGTGAGCAGGGACTCTACGAGCAGTACTTC.

The chain is built from TRBV2 and TRBJ1-6, with no clear D. Trimming took 5 bases from V and 7 from J, leaving 12 bases between them. Germline V gives CDR1 SNHLY, CDR2 FYNNEI. This CDR3 spans 14 amino acids. DNA for the CDR3: TGTGCCAGCAGTAAGGAGGCTGGCAATTCACCCCTCCACTTT. Its protein product is CASSKEAGNSPLHF. Filled out from reference TRBV2 and TRBJ1-6, the complete variable domain reads EPEVTQTPSHQVTQMGQEVILRCVPISNHLYFYWYRQILGQKVEFLVSFYNNEISEKSEIFDDQFSVERPDGSNFTLKIRSTKLEDSAMYFCASSKEAGNSPLHFGNGTRLTVT.

This chain joins TRBV5-6 and TRBJ2-7; no firm D call. This CDR3 region has 13 residues. Germline V gives CDR1 SGHDT, CDR2 YYEEEE. The germline V and J ends were trimmed by 4 bases and 6 bases, with 14 bases remaining between them. CDR3 nucleotide sequence: TGTGCCAGCAGCAACCCTTACTCTGGCGAGCAGTACTTC. Its protein product is CASSNPYSGEQYF.

This rearrangement joins TRBV27 to TRBJ2-1; the match to TRBD1 covers 7 bases. CDR1 is MNHEY and CDR2 is SMNVEV in the germline V gene (reference sequence). V shed 4 bases, J shed 6 bases, and the junction held 3 bases outside the gene matches. The CDR3 length is 13 residues. CDR3 DNA: TGTGCCAGCAGTTCGGCAGGGGGCAATGAGCAGTTCTTC. It is translated as CASSSAGGNEQFF.

The chain links TRBV2 to TRBJ2-3, with a possible D match to TRBD1 (5 bases). CDR1 is SNHLY and CDR2 is FYNNEI in the germline V gene. The CDR3 spans 14 residues. Trimming stripped 1 base from V and 4 bases from J, with 9 bases between. The CDR3 here is CASSEGVGADTQYF. The CDR3 nucleotides are TGTGCCAGCAGTGAAGGGGTAGGGGCAGATACGCAGTATTTT.

The gene calls are TRBV7-9 and TRBJ2-7; no definite D call. The V and J ends lost 2 bases and 2 bases respectively, with 10 bases between them. CDR3 length equals 14 residues. Germline CDR1 SEHNR, CDR2 FQNEAQ (reference sequence). CDR3 residues: CASSLLGSAYEQYF. The DNA of the CDR3 is TGTGCCAGCAGCTTACTAGGATCCGCCTACGAGCAGTACTTC.

This chain connects TRBV7-2 to TRBJ2-7, with 13 bases that match TRBD2. This CDR3 spans 16 amino acids. V lost 5 bases to trimming and J lost 2 bases; unmatched junction nucleotides: 6. Germline CDR1 reads SGHTA; CDR2 reads FQGNSA. CDR3 DNA sequence: TGTGCCAGCAGCCTCGGGACTAGCGGGACCCCCTACGAGCAGTACTTC. Protein: CASSLGTSGTPYEQYF.